Below, one TCR beta chain is given with its context. The antigen remains undetermined. Time point denoted: peripheral blood 6 weeks after treatment start. Profiled with immunoSEQ multiplex PCR; TCRdb holds only in-frame clones, not every one. Of about 40,000 clones in the sample, approximately 86% were seen once. The CDR3 length is 15 residues. CDR1 and CDR2 from the germline V gene are MNHEY and SMNVEV (reference sequence). V lost 6 bases and J lost 1; bases outside the gene matches: 6. These data are taken from a study of PD-L1 blockade in urothelial cancer. About the research overall: Chemotherapy regimens numbering 0 to 3 had been given to patients. Treatment start was followed by blood analysis at 3 weeks (second dose) and again at 6 weeks. Blood samples contained a median about 130,000 T cells. Whole-study findings and limits: Tumor-associated clones in the blood of durable-benefit patients grew more at 3 weeks.

The chain has TRBV27 and TRBJ2-1, with 7 nucleotides matching TRBD1. The TCR was taken from a man aged 55 to 70 with urothelial cancer. This specimen was PBMCs, taken around atezolizumab (anti-PD-L1) treatment. The CDR3 protein is CASRRDRGSYNEQFF. The DNA for the CDR3 is TGTGCCAGCAGAAGGGACAGAGGATCCTACAATGAGCAGTTCTTC.